This paragraph reports one T cell receptor beta chain. The PCR had 60 Vbeta and 13 Jbeta primers. Here immunoSEQ multiplex PCR was the method, and the copy in TCRdb shows in-frame clones only, minus some. This sample carries about 21,000 clones, 65% to 85% of them seen once, and the ten largest clones take 7% to 8%. The sample is drawn from a study of cytomegalovirus exposure and HLA in healthy donors. There are 13 residues in the CDR3. CDR1 and CDR2 (germline): MNHEY, SVGAGI. The V end lost 6 bases, the J end lost 1 base, and 10 bases lay between the germline ends. This TCR was recovered from a man aged 55-75 years in good health and CMV-seronegative. Sequencing was done on a sample of PBMCs. The V call is TRBV6-5, the J call TRBJ2-7; perhaps TRBD1 as D (6 bases). The CDR3 sequence: CASSRTESYEQYF. CDR3 nucleotides: TGTGCCAGCAGCCGGACAGAATCCTACGAGCAGTACTTC.